This T cell receptor beta chain was profiled in a study of preoperative IRX-2 immunotherapy in early breast cancer. Germline V gene data show CDR1 as MDHEN and CDR2 as SYDVKM. The CDR3 extends over 15 amino acids. The ends lost 3 bases at V and 6 bases at J; junction bases unmatched: 3. The count of this clone is one. Treatment given: preoperative locoregional IRX-2 cytokine immunotherapy. Samples came from a phase Ib trial of preoperative locoregional IRX-2 cytokine immunotherapy. Some clones are missing from TCRdb's copy, which holds only in-frame ones; the method was immunoSEQ multiplex PCR. The sample holds fewer than 40,000 clones, about 90% seen once.

The source of this sequence is a human donor with breast cancer. The sample here was tumor tissue, taken after IRX-2 immunotherapy. The rearrangement joins TRBV28 to TRBJ2-1, with TRBD1 identical over 12 bases. In DNA form, the CDR3 reads TGTGCCAGCAGTTTGGGACAGGGGGCCGGCAATGAGCAGTTCTTC. It is translated as CASSLGQGAGNEQFF.